This T cell receptor (beta chain) was recorded in a study of cytomegalovirus exposure and HLA in healthy donors. Study observations and caveats: Reports state that TCR beta sequences accurately predicted most subjects' HLA-A and HLA-B alleles. Among TCR beta chains, those listed as cytomegalovirus-associated numbered fewer than 200.

As to this clone: Its antigen is currently unknown.

CDR3 length equals 16 residues. Looked up from germline, CDR1 is SNHLY and CDR2 is FYNNEI. Trimming removed 7 bases at V and 0 bases at J, with 18 bases between. PCR employed 60 Vbeta and 13 Jbeta primers. The data were produced by immunoSEQ multiplex PCR, yet TCRdb's version contains in-frame clones alone and is incomplete. The repertoire includes roughly 200,000 clones, roughly 68% of them detected once, and less than 2% sits in the top ten. Sequenced material: PBMCs. The sequence derives from a woman younger than 45 in good health and CMV-seronegative. The J gene is TRBJ1-2, the V gene TRBV2; tentative D call: TRBD1 (5 bases). The CDR3 DNA is TGTGCCAGCAAAAGACAGTTCCTTACCCCTAACTATGGCTACACCTTC. Residues: CASKRQFLTPNYGYTF. Together with reference TRBV2 and TRBJ1-2, the CDR3 gives the full variable domain: EPEVTQTPSHQVTQMGQEVILRCVPISNHLYFYWYRQILGQKVEFLVSFYNNEISEKSEIFDDQFSVERPDGSNFTLKIRSTKLEDSAMYFCASKRQFLTPNYGYTFGSGTRLTVV.